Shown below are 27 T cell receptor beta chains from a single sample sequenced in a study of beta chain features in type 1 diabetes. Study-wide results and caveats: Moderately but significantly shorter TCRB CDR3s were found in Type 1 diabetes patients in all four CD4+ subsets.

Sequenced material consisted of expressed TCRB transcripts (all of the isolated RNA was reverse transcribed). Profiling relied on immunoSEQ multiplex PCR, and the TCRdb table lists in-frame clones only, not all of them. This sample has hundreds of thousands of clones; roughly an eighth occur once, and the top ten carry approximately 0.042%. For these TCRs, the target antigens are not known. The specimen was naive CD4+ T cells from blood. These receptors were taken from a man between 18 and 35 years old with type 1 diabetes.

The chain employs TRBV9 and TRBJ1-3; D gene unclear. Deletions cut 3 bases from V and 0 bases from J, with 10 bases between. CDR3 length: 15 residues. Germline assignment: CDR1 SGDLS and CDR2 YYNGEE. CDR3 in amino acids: CASSAGRSSGNTIYF. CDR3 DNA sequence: TGTGCCAGCAGCGCAGGACGGAGCTCTGGAAACACCATATATTTT.

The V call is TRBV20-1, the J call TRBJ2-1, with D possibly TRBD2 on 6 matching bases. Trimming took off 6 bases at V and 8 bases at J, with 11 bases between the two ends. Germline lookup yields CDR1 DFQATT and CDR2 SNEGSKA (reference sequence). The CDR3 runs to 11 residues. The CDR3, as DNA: TGCAGTGCAGGGAGGAGGTATGAGCAGTTCTTC. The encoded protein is CSAGRRYEQFF.

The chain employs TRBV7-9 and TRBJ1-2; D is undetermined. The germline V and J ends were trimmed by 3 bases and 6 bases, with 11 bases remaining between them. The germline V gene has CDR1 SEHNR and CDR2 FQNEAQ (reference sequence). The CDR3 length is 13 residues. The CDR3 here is CASSFGPWDGYTF. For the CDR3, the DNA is TGTGCCAGCAGCTTCGGTCCCTGGGATGGCTACACCTTC.

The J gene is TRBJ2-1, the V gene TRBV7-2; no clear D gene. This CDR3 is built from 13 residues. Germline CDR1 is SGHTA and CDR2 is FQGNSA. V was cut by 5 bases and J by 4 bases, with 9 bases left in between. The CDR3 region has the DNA TGTGCCAGCAGCGAGGCCGCATACAATGAGCAGTTCTTC. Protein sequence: CASSEAAYNEQFF.

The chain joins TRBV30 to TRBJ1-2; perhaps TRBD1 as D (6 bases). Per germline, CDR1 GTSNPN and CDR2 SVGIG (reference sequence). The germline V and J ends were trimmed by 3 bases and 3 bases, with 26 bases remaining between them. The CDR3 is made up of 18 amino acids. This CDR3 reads CAWSGGGFAAKTYYGYTF. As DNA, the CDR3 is TGTGCCTGGAGCGGTGGGGGCTTTGCGGCTAAAACCTACTATGGCTACACCTTC.

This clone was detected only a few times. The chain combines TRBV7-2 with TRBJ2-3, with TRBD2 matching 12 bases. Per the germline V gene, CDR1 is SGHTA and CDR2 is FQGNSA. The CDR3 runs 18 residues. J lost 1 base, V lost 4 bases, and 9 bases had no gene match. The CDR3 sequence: CASSSGASGRARTDTQYF. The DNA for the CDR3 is TGTGCCAGCAGCTCTGGGGCTAGCGGGAGGGCGCGCACAGATACGCAGTATTTT. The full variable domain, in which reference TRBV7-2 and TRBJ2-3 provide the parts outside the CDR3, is GAGVSQSPSNKVTEKGKDVELRCDPISGHTALYWYRQSLGQGLEFLIYFQGNSAPDKSGLPSDRFSAERTGGSVSTLTIQRTQQEDSAVYLCASSSGASGRARTDTQYFGPGTRLTVL.

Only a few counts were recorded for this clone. The CDR3 sequence: CASSELGDTQYF. The CDR3 DNA reads TGTGCCAGCTCCGAATTAGGAGATACGCAGTATTTT. This chain joins TRBV7-2 and TRBJ2-3; D unclear. Germline values: CDR1 SGHTA, CDR2 FQGNSA. V gave up 8 bases and J gave up 5 bases, with 11 bases separating them. The length of the CDR3 is 12 residues.

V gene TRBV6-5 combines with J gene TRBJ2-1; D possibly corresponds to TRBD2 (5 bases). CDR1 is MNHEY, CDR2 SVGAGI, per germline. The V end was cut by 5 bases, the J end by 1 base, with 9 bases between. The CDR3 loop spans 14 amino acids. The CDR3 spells CASSVEVSYNEQFF. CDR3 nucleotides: TGTGCCAGCAGTGTGGAGGTTTCCTACAATGAGCAGTTCTTC.

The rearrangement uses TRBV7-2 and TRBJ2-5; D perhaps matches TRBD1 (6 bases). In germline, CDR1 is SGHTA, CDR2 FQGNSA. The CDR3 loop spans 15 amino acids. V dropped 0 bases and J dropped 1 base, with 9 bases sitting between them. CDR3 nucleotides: TGTGCCAGCAGCTTAGCGACAGGTACCCAAGAGACCCAGTACTTC. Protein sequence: CASSLATGTQETQYF. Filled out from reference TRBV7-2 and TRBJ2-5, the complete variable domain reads GAGVSQSPSNKVTEKGKDVELRCDPISGHTALYWYRQSLGQGLEFLIYFQGNSAPDKSGLPSDRFSAERTGGSVSTLTIQRTQQEDSAVYLCASSLATGTQETQYFGPGTRLLVL.

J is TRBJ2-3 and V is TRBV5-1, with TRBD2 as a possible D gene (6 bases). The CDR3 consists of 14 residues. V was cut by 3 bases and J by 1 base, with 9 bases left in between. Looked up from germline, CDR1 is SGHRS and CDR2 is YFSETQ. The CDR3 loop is CASSYGTRTDTQYF. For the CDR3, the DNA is TGCGCCAGCAGCTACGGGACTCGCACAGATACGCAGTATTTT.

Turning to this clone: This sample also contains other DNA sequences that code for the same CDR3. The CDR3 here is CASSTRTDTQYF. The CDR3 DNA is TGTGCCAGCAGCACACGAACAGATACGCAGTATTTT. The gene calls are TRBV7-2 and TRBJ2-3; D is ambiguous. V lost 5 bases to trimming and J lost 3 bases, with 6 bases between them. In germline, CDR1 is SGHTA, CDR2 FQGNSA. This CDR3 has 12 amino acids.

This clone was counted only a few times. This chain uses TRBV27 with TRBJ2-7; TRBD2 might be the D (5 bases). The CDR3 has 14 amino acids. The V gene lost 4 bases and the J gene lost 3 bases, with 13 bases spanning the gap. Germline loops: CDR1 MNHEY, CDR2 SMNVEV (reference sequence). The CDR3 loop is CASSSPGSHYEQYF. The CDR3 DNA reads TGTGCCAGCAGTTCTCCGGGGTCACACTACGAGCAGTACTTC.

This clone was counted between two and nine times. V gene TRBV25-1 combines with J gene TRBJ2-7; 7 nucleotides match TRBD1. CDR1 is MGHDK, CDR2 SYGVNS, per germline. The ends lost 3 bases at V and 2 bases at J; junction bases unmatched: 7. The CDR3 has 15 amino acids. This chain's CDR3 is CASSETTGDPYEQYF. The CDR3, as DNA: TGTGCCAGCAGTGAGACCACAGGGGACCCCTACGAGCAGTACTTC.

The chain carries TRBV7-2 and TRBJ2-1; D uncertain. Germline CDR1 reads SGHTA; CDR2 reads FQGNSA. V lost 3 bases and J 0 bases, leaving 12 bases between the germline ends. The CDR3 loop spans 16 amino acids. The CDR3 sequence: CASSFLRMSSYNEQFF. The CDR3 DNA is TGTGCCAGCAGCTTCTTGCGGATGAGCTCCTACAATGAGCAGTTCTTC.

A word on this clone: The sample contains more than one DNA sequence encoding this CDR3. The CDR3 DNA reads TGTGCCAGCTCACCTCGGACAGGGGATCAGCCCCAGCATTTT. It encodes CASSPRTGDQPQHF. The rearrangement links TRBV18 to TRBJ1-5; 9 bases line up with TRBD1. This CDR3 comprises 14 residues. V shed 3 bases and J 5 bases; nucleotides not matched to a gene: 2. Germline V CDR1 and CDR2: KGHSH, LQKENI.

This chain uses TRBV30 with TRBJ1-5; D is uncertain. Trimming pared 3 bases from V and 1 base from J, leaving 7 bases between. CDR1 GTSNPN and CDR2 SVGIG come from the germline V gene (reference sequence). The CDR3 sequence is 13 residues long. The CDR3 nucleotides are TGTGCCTGGAGCGCAGCAAGCAATCAGCCCCAGCATTTT. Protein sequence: CAWSAASNQPQHF.

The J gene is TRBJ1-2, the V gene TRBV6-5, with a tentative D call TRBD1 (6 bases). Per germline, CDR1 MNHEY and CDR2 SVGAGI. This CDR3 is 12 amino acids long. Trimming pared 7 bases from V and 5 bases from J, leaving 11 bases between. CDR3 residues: CASKNRDYGYTF. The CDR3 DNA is TGTGCCAGCAAGAACAGGGATTATGGCTACACCTTC.

CDR3: CASSLGTGATYGYTF. CDR3 DNA sequence: TGTGCCAGCAGTTTAGGGACAGGGGCTACGTATGGCTACACCTTC. V is TRBV28 and J is TRBJ1-2; 10 bases match TRBD1. CDR3 size: 15 residues. The V and J ends lost 2 bases and 5 bases, in that order; junction bases with no gene match: 5. Germline assignment: CDR1 MDHEN and CDR2 SYDVKM.

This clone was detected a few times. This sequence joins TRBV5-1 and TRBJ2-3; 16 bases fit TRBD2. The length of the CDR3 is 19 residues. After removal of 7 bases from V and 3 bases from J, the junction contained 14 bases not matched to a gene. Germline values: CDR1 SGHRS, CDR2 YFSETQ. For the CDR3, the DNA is TGCGCCAGCTATAACCCGGGACTAGCGGGAGGGCCACGGACAGATACGCAGTATTTT. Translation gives CASYNPGLAGGPRTDTQYF.

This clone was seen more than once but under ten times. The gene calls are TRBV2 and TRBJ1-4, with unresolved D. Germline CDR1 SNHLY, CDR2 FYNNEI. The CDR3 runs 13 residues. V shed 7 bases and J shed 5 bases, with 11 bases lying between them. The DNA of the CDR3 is TGTGCCAGCAAACCGGACGAGAATGAAAAACTGTTTTTT. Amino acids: CASKPDENEKLFF.

The CDR3 bases are TGCGCCAGCAACGGGGGAGGGAATTCACCCCTCCACTTT. Protein: CASNGGGNSPLHF. This rearrangement joins TRBV5-1 to TRBJ1-6, with D tentatively TRBD1 (5 bases). This CDR3 comprises 13 residues. Germline V gene sequence: CDR1 SGHRS, CDR2 YFSETQ. V was trimmed by 6 bases and J by 7 bases, leaving 11 bases between them.

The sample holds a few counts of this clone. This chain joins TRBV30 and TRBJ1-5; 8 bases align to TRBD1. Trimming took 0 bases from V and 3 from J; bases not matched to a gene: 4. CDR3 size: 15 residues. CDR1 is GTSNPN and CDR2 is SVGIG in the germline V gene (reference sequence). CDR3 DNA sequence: TGTGCCTGGAGTGTTAGACAGGGGAACAATCAGCCCCAGCATTTT. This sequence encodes CAWSVRQGNNQPQHF.

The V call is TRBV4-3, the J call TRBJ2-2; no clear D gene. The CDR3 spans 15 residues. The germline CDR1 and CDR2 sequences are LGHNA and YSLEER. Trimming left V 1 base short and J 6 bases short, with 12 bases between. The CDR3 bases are TGCGCCAGCAGCCAAGGGAGAGAGAGGTCCGGGGAGCTGTTTTTT. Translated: CASSQGRERSGELFF.

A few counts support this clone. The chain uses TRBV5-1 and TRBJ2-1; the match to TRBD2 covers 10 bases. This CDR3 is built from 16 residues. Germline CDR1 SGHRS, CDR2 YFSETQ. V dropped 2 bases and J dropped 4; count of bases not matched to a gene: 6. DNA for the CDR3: TGCGCCAGCAGCTTACCGGCAGCGGGAGGGTACAATGAGCAGTTCTTC. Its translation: CASSLPAAGGYNEQFF.

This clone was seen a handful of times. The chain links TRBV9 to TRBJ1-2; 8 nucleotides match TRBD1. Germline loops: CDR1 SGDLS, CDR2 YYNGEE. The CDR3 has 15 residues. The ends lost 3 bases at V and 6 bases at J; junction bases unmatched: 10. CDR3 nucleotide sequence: TGTGCCAGCAGCGCGGACAGGGAAGGTTTTCATGGCTACACCTTC. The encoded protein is CASSADREGFHGYTF.

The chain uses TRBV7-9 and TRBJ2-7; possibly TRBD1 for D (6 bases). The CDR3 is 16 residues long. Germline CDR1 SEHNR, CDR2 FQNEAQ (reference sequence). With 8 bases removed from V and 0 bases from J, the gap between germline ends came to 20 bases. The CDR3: CASRKTRDTGSYEQYF. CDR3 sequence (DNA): TGTGCCAGCCGAAAGACCCGGGACACCGGCTCCTACGAGCAGTACTTC.

In DNA, the CDR3 is TGTGCCAGCAGCTTAGCTCGGACAGGGGTTGGAAACACCATATATTTT. It codes for CASSLARTGVGNTIYF. The chain is built from TRBV7-9 and TRBJ1-3; 9 bases are shared with TRBD1. Germline CDR1 and CDR2: SEHNR and FQNEAQ (reference sequence). The CDR3 loop spans 16 amino acids. The trim removed 0 bases at V and 3 bases at J, leaving 3 bases unmatched.